One TCR beta chain is described in this entry. Profiling relied on immunoSEQ multiplex PCR, and the TCRdb table lists in-frame clones only, not all of them. Seen here are around 300,000 clones, around 90% observed once, and the top ten hold 0.94%. The data stem from a study of blood T cell repertoires in COVID-19. Study-wide background: The United States, Italy and Spain supplied acute and convalescent COVID-19 samples.

Trimming at V came to 5 bases and at J to 5 bases, leaving 7 bases not matched to a gene. Germline CDR1 is SGHTA and CDR2 is FQGNSA. The CDR3 runs 14 residues. V and J are TRBV7-2 and TRBJ2-5; 8 nucleotides line up with TRBD1. This TCR came from a woman in her thirties or forties who had recovered from COVID-19. The specimen was peripheral blood. Here the CDR3 reads CASSTRTGTETQYF. DNA for the CDR3: TGTGCCAGCAGCACCCGGACAGGGACGGAGACCCAGTACTTC.